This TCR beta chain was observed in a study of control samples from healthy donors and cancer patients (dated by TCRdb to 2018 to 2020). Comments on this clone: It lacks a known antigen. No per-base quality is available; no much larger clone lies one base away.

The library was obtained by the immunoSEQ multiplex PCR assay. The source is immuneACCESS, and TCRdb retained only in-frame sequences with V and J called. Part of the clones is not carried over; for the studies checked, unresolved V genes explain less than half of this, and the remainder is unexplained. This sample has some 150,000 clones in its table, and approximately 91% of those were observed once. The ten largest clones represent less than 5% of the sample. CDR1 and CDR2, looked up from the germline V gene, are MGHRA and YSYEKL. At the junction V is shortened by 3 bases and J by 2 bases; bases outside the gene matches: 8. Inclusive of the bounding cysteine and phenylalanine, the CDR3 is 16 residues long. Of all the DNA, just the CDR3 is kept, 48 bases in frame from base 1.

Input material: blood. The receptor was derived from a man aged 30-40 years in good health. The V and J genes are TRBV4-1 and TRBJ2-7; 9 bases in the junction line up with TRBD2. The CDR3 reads CASSHDPSGMAYEQYF. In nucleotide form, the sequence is TGCGCCAGCAGCCATGATCCTAGCGGGATGGCCTACGAGCAGTACTTC.